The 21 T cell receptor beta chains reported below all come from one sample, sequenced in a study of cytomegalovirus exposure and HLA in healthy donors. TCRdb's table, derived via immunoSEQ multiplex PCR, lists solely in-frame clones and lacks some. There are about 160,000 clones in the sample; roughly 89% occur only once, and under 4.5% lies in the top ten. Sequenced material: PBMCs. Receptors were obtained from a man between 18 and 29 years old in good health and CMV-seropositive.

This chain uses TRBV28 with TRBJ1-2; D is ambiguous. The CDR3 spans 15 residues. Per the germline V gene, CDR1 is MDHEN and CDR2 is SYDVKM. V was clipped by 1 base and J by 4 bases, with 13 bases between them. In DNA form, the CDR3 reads TGTGCCAGCAGTTTATCCAGCGGAACCCTCTATGGCTACACCTTC. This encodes CASSLSSGTLYGYTF.

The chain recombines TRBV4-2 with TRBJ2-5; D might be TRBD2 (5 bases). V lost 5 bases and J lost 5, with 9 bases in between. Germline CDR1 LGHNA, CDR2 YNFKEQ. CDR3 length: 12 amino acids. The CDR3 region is CASSLDLETQYF. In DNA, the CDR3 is TGTGCCAGCAGCTTGGACTTGGAGACCCAGTACTTC.

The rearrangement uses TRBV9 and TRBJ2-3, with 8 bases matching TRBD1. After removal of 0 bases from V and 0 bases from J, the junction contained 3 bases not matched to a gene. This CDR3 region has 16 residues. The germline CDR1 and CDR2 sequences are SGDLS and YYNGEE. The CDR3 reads CASSVDGQGSTDTQYF. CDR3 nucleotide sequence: TGTGCCAGCAGCGTAGATGGACAGGGAAGCACAGATACGCAGTATTTT.

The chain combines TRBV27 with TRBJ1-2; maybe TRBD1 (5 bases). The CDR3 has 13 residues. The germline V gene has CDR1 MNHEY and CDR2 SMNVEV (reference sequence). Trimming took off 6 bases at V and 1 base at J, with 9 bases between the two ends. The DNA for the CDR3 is TGTGCCAGCAGCCGGGGGATTAACTATGGCTACACCTTC. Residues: CASSRGINYGYTF.

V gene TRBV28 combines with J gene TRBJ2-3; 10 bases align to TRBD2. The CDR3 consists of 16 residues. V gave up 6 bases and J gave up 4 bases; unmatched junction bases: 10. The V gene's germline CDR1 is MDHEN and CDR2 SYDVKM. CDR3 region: CASSQRLAGAADTQYF. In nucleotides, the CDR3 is TGTGCCAGCAGCCAGAGGCTAGCGGGAGCGGCAGATACGCAGTATTTT.

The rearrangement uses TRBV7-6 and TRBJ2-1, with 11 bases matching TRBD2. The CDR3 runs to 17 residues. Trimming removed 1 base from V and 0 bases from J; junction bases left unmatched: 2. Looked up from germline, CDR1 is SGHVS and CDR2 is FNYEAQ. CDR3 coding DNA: TGTGCCAGCAGCTTAGGGCTAGCGGGGGGCTCCTACAATGAGCAGTTCTTC. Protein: CASSLGLAGGSYNEQFF.

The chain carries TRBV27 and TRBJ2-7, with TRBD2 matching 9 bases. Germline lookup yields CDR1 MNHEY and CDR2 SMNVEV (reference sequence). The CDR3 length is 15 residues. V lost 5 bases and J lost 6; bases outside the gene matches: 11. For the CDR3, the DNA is TGTGCCAGCAGTACCTATAGCGGGAGTCTTGGCGAGCAGTACTTC. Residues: CASSTYSGSLGEQYF.

For the CDR3, the DNA is TGTGCCAGCAGCTTAGCGGGACAGGGGGCTTTGACTGAAGCTTTCTTT. As protein: CASSLAGQGALTEAFF. The chain joins TRBV7-8 to TRBJ1-1; 12 nucleotides line up with TRBD1. CDR1 is SGHVS and CDR2 is FQNEAQ in the germline V gene. This CDR3 spans 16 amino acids. The V gene end was trimmed by 0 bases and the J gene end by 5 bases; junction bases not matched to a gene: 4.

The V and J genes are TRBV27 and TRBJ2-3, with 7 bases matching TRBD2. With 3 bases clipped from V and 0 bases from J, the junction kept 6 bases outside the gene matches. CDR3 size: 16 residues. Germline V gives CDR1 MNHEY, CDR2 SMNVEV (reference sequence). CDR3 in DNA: TGTGCCAGCAGTTTCGGGGGGAGCCGGAGCACAGATACGCAGTATTTT. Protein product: CASSFGGSRSTDTQYF.

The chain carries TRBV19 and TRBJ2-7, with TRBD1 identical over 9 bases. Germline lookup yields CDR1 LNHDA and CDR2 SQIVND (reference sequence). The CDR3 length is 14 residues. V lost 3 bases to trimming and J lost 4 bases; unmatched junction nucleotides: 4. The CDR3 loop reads CASSMRTGAYEQYF. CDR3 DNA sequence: TGTGCCAGTAGTATGAGGACAGGGGCTTACGAGCAGTACTTC. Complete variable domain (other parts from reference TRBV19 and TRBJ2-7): DGGITQSPKYLFRKEGQNVTLSCEQNLNHDAMYWYRQDPGQGLRLIYYSQIVNDFQKGDIAEGYSVSREKKESFPLTVTSAQKNPTAFYLCASSMRTGAYEQYFGPGTRLTVT.

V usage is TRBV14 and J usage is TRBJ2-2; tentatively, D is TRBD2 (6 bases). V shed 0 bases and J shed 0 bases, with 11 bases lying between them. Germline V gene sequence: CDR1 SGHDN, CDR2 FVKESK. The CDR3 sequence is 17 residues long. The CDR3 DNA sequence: TGTGCCAGCAGCCAAGATCTGCGGGGCGCGAACACCGGGGAGCTGTTTTTT. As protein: CASSQDLRGANTGELFF.

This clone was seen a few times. CDR3 residues: CASEASIAGVYEQYF. CDR3 DNA: TGTGCCAGCGAGGCTAGTATAGCGGGAGTCTACGAGCAGTACTTC. V usage is TRBV7-8 and J usage is TRBJ2-7, with TRBD2 matching over 9 bases. Germline CDR1 is SGHVS and CDR2 is FQNEAQ. Germline trimming cut 8 bases from V and 3 bases from J; bases unmatched to any gene: 11. This CDR3 comprises 15 residues. The full variable domain, its missing parts supplied by reference TRBV7-8 and TRBJ2-7, is GAGVSQSPRYKVAKRGQDVALRCDPISGHVSLFWYQQALGQGPEFLTYFQNEAQLDKSGLPSDRFFAERPEGSVSTLKIQRTQQEDSAVYLCASEASIAGVYEQYFGPGTRLTVT.

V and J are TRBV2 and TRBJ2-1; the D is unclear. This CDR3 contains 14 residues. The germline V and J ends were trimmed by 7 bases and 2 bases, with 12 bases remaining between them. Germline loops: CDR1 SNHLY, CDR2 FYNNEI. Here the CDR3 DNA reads TGTGCCAGCACCGTGAGGATGGCCTACAATGAGCAGTTCTTC. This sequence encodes CASTVRMAYNEQFF.

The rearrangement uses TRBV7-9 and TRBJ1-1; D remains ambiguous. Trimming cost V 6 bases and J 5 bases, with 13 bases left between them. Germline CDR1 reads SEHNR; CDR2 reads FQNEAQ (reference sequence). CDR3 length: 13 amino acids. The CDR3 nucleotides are TGTGCCAGCAGTCCCGGGAGGGTAACTGAAGCTTTCTTT. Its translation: CASSPGRVTEAFF.

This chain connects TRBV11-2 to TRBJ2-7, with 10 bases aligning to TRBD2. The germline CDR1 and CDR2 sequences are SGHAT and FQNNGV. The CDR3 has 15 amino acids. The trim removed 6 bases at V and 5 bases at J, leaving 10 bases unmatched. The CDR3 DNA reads TGTGCCAGCAGTTTTGTAGCGGGAGGCGAGGACGAGCAGTACTTC. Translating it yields CASSFVAGGEDEQYF.

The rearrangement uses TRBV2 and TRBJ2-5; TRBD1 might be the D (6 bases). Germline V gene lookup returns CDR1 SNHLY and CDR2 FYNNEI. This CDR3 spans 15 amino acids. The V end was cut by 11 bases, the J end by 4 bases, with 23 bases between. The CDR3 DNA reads TGTGCCGCATCGCAACAGGGTTGGTTTGGAGAGACCCAGTACTTC. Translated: CAASQQGWFGETQYF.

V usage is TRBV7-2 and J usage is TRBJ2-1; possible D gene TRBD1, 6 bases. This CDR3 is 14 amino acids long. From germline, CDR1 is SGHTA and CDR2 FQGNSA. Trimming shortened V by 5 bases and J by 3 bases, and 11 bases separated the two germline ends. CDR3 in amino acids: CASSGTGFYNEQFF. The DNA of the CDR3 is TGTGCCAGCAGCGGAACAGGGTTCTACAATGAGCAGTTCTTC.

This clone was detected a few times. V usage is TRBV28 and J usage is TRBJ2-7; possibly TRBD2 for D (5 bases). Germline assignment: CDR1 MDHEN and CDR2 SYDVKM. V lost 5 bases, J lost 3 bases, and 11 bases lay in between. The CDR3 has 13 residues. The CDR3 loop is CASSGPSIYEQYF. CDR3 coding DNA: TGTGCCAGCAGTGGCCCTAGCATCTACGAGCAGTACTTC.

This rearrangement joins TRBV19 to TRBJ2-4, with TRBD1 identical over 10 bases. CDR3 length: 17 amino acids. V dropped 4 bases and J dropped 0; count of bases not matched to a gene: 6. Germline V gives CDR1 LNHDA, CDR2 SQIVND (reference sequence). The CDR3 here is CASSTGQGNLAKNIQYF. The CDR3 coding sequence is TGTGCCAGTAGTACGGGACAGGGGAACCTAGCCAAAAACATTCAGTACTTC.

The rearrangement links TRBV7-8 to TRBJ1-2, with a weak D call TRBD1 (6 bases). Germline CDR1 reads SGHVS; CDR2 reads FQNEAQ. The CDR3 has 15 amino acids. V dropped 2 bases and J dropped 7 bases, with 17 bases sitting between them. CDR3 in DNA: TGTGCCAGCAGCTTACGGACAGCATATCCCTCTGGCTACACCTTC. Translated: CASSLRTAYPSGYTF.

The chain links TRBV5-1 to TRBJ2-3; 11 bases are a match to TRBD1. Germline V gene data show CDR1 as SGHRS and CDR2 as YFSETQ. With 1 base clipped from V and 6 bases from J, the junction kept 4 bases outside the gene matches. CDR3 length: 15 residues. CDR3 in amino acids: CASSLPGQGADTQYF. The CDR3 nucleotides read TGCGCCAGCAGCTTGCCCGGACAGGGGGCGGATACGCAGTATTTT.